These 27 T cell receptor beta chains share one sample of origin, sequenced in a study of OX40 agonist ivuxolimab in advanced cancers. Clones were sequenced by immunoSEQ multiplex PCR, and TCRdb holds only the in-frame ones, with some missing. The table lists 100,000 to 130,000 clones, about 91% of them singletons. Source: CD4+ or CD8+ T cells sorted from blood, taken in a trial of the OX40 agonist ivuxolimab. These receptors were obtained from an adult with an advanced solid tumor such as melanoma, head and neck, liver or kidney cancer.

The chain links TRBV18 to TRBJ2-3; 9 bases map to TRBD2. This CDR3 region has 15 residues. Germline CDR1 KGHSH, CDR2 LQKENI. V lost 3 bases, J lost 4 bases, and 5 bases stayed unmatched. CDR3 protein: CASSPSGSIADTQYF. CDR3 DNA sequence: TGTGCCAGCTCACCTAGCGGGAGTATCGCAGATACGCAGTATTTT.

The chain links TRBV6-1 to TRBJ2-1; D is tentatively TRBD1 or TRBD2 (6 bases each). From germline, CDR1 is MNHNS and CDR2 SASEGT. The CDR3 contains 16 residues. Trimming stripped 0 bases from V and 3 bases from J, with 12 bases between. The CDR3, as DNA: TGTGCCAGCAGTGAAGCGCCGGGGGCTAGCTACAATGAGCAGTTCTTC. Translation gives CASSEAPGASYNEQFF.

The rearrangement uses TRBV28 and TRBJ2-7, with no clear D. There are 14 residues in the CDR3. V lost 2 bases and J 4 bases, leaving 12 bases between the germline ends. The germline V gene has CDR1 MDHEN and CDR2 SYDVKM. CDR3 loop: CASSLGLIPYEQYF. In nucleotides, the CDR3 is TGTGCCAGCAGTTTAGGGCTAATACCTTACGAGCAGTACTTC.

This rearrangement joins TRBV11-2 to TRBJ2-5; no definite D call. CDR3 length: 12 residues. The germline V and J ends were trimmed by 8 bases and 1 base, with 8 bases remaining between them. Germline values: CDR1 SGHAT, CDR2 FQNNGV. The CDR3 sequence is CASSTPQETQYF. CDR3 in DNA: TGTGCCAGCTCTACTCCCCAAGAGACCCAGTACTTC.

The chain is built from TRBV19 and TRBJ2-1, with TRBD2 matching over 12 bases. Trimming cost V 2 bases and J 8 bases; bases outside gene matches: 4. The germline V gene has CDR1 LNHDA and CDR2 SQIVND (reference sequence). The CDR3 runs to 15 residues. The CDR3 DNA reads as TGTGCCAGTAGTATAAAGTCTAGCGGGAGGGATGAGCAGTTCTTC. As protein: CASSIKSSGRDEQFF.

The chain combines TRBV5-4 with TRBJ1-3; D possibly corresponds to TRBD1 (6 bases). This CDR3 is built from 16 residues. Germline CDR1 SGHNT, CDR2 YYREEE (reference sequence). Trimming removed 3 bases at V and 0 bases at J, with 13 bases between. The DNA of the CDR3 is TGTGCCAGCAGCTCTATGACAGGTTTCTCTGGAAACACCATATATTTT. Residues: CASSSMTGFSGNTIYF.

Here the CDR3 reads CASSTGPLEAFF. The CDR3 DNA reads TGTGCCAGCAGTACTGGGCCACTTGAAGCTTTCTTT. This sequence joins TRBV5-6 and TRBJ1-1; no reliable D call. Trimming took 5 bases from V and 7 from J, leaving 12 bases between them. CDR3 length: 12 amino acids. Per germline, CDR1 SGHDT and CDR2 YYEEEE.

The chain uses TRBV9 and TRBJ1-5; D unresolved. Trimming stripped 0 bases from V and 3 bases from J, with 10 bases between. CDR1 and CDR2 from the germline V gene are SGDLS and YYNGEE. CDR3 length: 15 amino acids. CDR3 sequence: CASSVGVTHNQPQHF. The CDR3 nucleotides read TGTGCCAGCAGCGTAGGAGTGACTCACAATCAGCCCCAGCATTTT.

This chain joins TRBV5-4 and TRBJ2-1; D is perhaps TRBD1 (6 bases). This CDR3 is 14 amino acids long. V was clipped by 5 bases and J by 1 base, with 10 bases between them. Germline-derived CDR1 and CDR2 are SGHNT and YYREEE (reference sequence). The CDR3 sequence: CASRGQRSYNEQFF. In nucleotides, the CDR3 is TGTGCCAGCAGGGGACAACGATCCTACAATGAGCAGTTCTTC. The whole variable domain, filled in from reference TRBV5-4 and TRBJ2-1, reads ETGVTQSPTHLIKTRGQQVTLRCSSQSGHNTVSWYQQALGQGPQFIFQYYREEENGRGNFPPRFSGLQFPNYSSELNVNALELDDSALYLCASRGQRSYNEQFFGPGTRLTVL.

This chain uses TRBV7-9 with TRBJ1-1; TRBD1 might be the D (6 bases). The germline V and J ends were trimmed by 5 bases and 0 bases, with 13 bases remaining between them. This CDR3 spans 15 amino acids. In germline, CDR1 is SEHNR, CDR2 FQNEAQ (reference sequence). CDR3 in amino acids: CASSPVGQMNTEAFF. In DNA, the CDR3 is TGTGCCAGCAGCCCCGTGGGACAAATGAACACTGAAGCTTTCTTT.

The J gene is TRBJ1-1, the V gene TRBV6-6; no reliable D call. The CDR3 spans 11 residues. With 6 bases removed from V and 7 bases from J, the gap between germline ends came to 9 bases. CDR1 is MNHNY and CDR2 is SVGAGI in the germline V gene (reference sequence). The CDR3 DNA is TGTGCCAGCAGACGCGGCCTTGAAGCTTTCTTT. Protein sequence: CASRRGLEAFF.

Written as DNA, the CDR3 is TGTGCTAGTGGTGGGGACTGGCGGGTCTCCTACGAGCAGTACTTC. Amino acids: CASGGDWRVSYEQYF. The chain employs TRBV12-5 and TRBJ2-5, with D perhaps TRBD2 (6 bases). The DNA end lines up better with TRBJ2-7; the J call may be wrong. This CDR3 spans 15 amino acids. CDR1 and CDR2 (germline): LGHNT, FRNRAP.

The V call is TRBV30, the J call TRBJ2-5, with D possibly being TRBD1 (5 bases). Germline CDR1 GTSNPN, CDR2 SVGIG (reference sequence). CDR3 length: 10 amino acids. Trimming took 8 bases from V and 10 from J, leaving 14 bases between them. The CDR3: CAAGQLSQYF. The CDR3 nucleotides are TGTGCCGCAGGACAACTCAGCCAGTACTTC.

The rearrangement links TRBV10-3 to TRBJ1-3; maybe TRBD1 (6 bases). The germline V gene has CDR1 ENHRY and CDR2 SYGVKD. V was shortened by 3 bases and J by 3 bases, with 15 bases between the two germline ends. The CDR3 runs to 16 residues. The DNA of the CDR3 is TGTGCCATCAGTGATCGCAGGGGTGCGCGTGGAAACACCATATATTTT. Translation gives CAISDRRGARGNTIYF.

The chain carries TRBV5-8 and TRBJ2-1, with 9 bases fitting TRBD1. CDR3 length: 15 amino acids. Trimming at V came to 4 bases and at J to 6 bases, leaving 8 bases not matched to a gene. Per the germline V gene, CDR1 is SGHTS and CDR2 is YDEGEE. CDR3 protein: CASSLGTGFANEQFF. The CDR3 region has the DNA TGTGCCAGCAGCCTAGGGACAGGGTTCGCCAATGAGCAGTTCTTC.

This sequence joins TRBV5-1 and TRBJ2-5; TRBD2 matches at 11 bases. This CDR3 spans 16 amino acids. Per germline, CDR1 SGHRS and CDR2 YFSETQ. V was clipped by 1 base and J by 3 bases; unmatched bases: 5. In DNA form, the CDR3 reads TGCGCCAGCAGCTTGATAGCGGGAGGGCTAGAAGAGACCCAGTACTTC. Translated, it gives CASSLIAGGLEETQYF.

The table lists this clone with a count of one. The rearrangement uses TRBV5-4 and TRBJ2-2, with 8 bases lining up with TRBD2. The V gene's germline CDR1 is SGHNT and CDR2 YYREEE (reference sequence). V shed 4 bases and J 5 bases; nucleotides not matched to a gene: 7. The CDR3 length is 15 residues. The CDR3 sequence: CASSPTSGSTGELFF. DNA for the CDR3: TGTGCCAGCAGCCCCACGAGCGGGAGTACCGGGGAGCTGTTTTTT.

The rearrangement uses TRBV7-6 and TRBJ1-1, with 8 bases lining up with TRBD1. V was pared by 5 bases and J by 4 bases, with 9 bases of the junction left unmatched. CDR3 length equals 15 residues. Germline V CDR1 and CDR2: SGHVS, FNYEAQ. CDR3 in amino acids: CASSTRDRSGTEAFF. The CDR3, as DNA: TGTGCCAGCAGCACAAGGGACAGGTCTGGCACTGAAGCTTTCTTT. Looking up the rest from reference TRBV7-6 and TRBJ1-1 gives the full variable domain: GAGVSQSPRYKVTKRGQDVALRCDPISGHVSLYWYRQALGQGPEFLTYFNYEAQQDKSGLPNDRFSAERPEGSISTLTIQRTEQRDSAMYRCASSTRDRSGTEAFFGQGTRLTVV.

Of note for this clone: The same CDR3 is also encoded by other DNA sequences in this sample. CDR3 amino acids: CASSILGQGDYGYTF. In nucleotides, the CDR3 is TGTGCCAGCAGTATACTCGGACAGGGGGACTATGGCTACACCTTC. The rearrangement uses TRBV28 and TRBJ1-2, with 10 bases identical to TRBD1. The CDR3 length is 15 residues. The V and J ends lost 5 bases and 3 bases, in that order; junction bases with no gene match: 6. Germline-derived CDR1 and CDR2 are MDHEN and SYDVKM.

The chain combines TRBV5-6 with TRBJ2-3, with no clear D. The germline V and J ends were trimmed by 1 base and 4 bases, with 7 bases remaining between them. The CDR3 contains 13 residues. CDR1 is SGHDT and CDR2 is YYEEEE in the germline V gene. The CDR3 sequence is CASSLQRPDTQYF. The DNA for the CDR3 is TGTGCCAGCAGCTTGCAACGGCCAGATACGCAGTATTTT.

This sequence joins TRBV28 and TRBJ2-1, with TRBD1 matching over 7 bases. The V gene's germline CDR1 is MDHEN and CDR2 SYDVKM. The length of the CDR3 is 15 residues. The V segment lost 5 bases and the J segment 1 base; nucleotides outside the gene matches: 5. CDR3: CASSGARGSYNEQFF. In DNA, the CDR3 is TGTGCCAGCAGTGGAGCCAGGGGGTCCTACAATGAGCAGTTCTTC.

This clone has a handful of counts. V gene TRBV27 combines with J gene TRBJ2-7, with 7 bases lining up with TRBD2. With V trimmed by 2 bases and J by 2 bases, 12 bases remained unmatched. CDR1 and CDR2 (germline): MNHEY, SMNVEV (reference sequence). The length of the CDR3 is 17 residues. The CDR3 DNA reads as TGTGCCAGCAGTTTAGCCTCTGGGGGGGTCGACCCCTACGAGCAGTACTTC. This encodes CASSLASGGVDPYEQYF.

This sequence joins TRBV28 and TRBJ2-5; D is perhaps TRBD2 (6 bases). V lost 7 bases and J 1 base, leaving 19 bases between the germline ends. The CDR3 contains 16 residues. Germline loops: CDR1 MDHEN, CDR2 SYDVKM. CDR3 amino acids: CASIGYGGKAQETQYF. Written as DNA, the CDR3 is TGTGCCAGCATTGGGTATGGAGGGAAGGCCCAAGAGACCCAGTACTTC.

The gene calls are TRBV9 and TRBJ2-2; 8 bases fit TRBD2. V lost 0 bases, J lost 4 bases, and 5 bases stayed unmatched. Germline V gives CDR1 SGDLS, CDR2 YYNGEE. This CDR3 is built from 16 residues. The CDR3 DNA reads as TGTGCCAGCAGCGTAGTCGGACTAGCAGGCACCGGGGAGCTGTTTTTT. It encodes CASSVVGLAGTGELFF.

The chain joins TRBV6-5 to TRBJ2-5; 9 bases align to TRBD1. Germline CDR1 reads MNHEY; CDR2 reads SVGAGI. The trim removed 7 bases at V and 4 bases at J, leaving 7 bases unmatched. CDR3 size: 14 residues. Here the CDR3 reads CASTRQGGGETQYF. The CDR3 DNA sequence: TGTGCCAGCACCAGACAGGGGGGAGGAGAGACCCAGTACTTC.

CDR3 region: CASSFFSGGSYGELFF. The CDR3 nucleotides read TGTGCCAGCAGCTTTTTCTCAGGGGGCAGTTACGGGGAGCTGTTTTTT. V gene TRBV7-9 combines with J gene TRBJ2-2; TRBD1 agrees at 8 bases. After removal of 3 bases from V and 7 bases from J, the junction contained 10 bases not matched to a gene. Germline-derived CDR1 and CDR2 are SEHNR and FQNEAQ (reference sequence). This CDR3 has 16 residues.

This rearrangement joins TRBV10-3 to TRBJ2-1; 11 bases fit TRBD2. CDR1 and CDR2 (germline): ENHRY, SYGVKD. Trimming at V came to 10 bases and at J to 7 bases, leaving 6 bases not matched to a gene. The CDR3 runs 13 residues. The CDR3 DNA reads TGTGCCACCTTACTAGCGGGAGAAAATGAGCAGTTCTTC. The encoded protein is CATLLAGENEQFF.